The rows below give T cell receptor beta chains drawn from one sample of a study of T-cell memory formation after mild COVID-19. TCRdb itself ran the 5' RACE reads through MiXCR, one entry per CDR3 protein. The sample lists roughly 300,000 distinct CDR3 sequences; roughly 8% were seen once. Sequenced input: PBMCs or a T cell subset sorted from them (not recorded which). These receptors all stem from a man younger than 35 who had mild COVID-19 (a few samples of this study predate the infection). Cell type and time point are not known. Each CDR3 is given with its conserved first and last residue. Each record gives: D gene, V gene, J gene, clone size, CDR3 protein, CDR3 DNA. The D gene is left open where the match is weak. Some rows have no size entry. The others give once, few or many, or a class for an expanded clone.

TRBD1	TRBV4-3	TRBJ1-6	few	CASSQEGQGWGNNSPLHF	TGCGCCAGCAGCCAAGAAGGACAGGGTTGGGGGAATAATTCACCCCTCCACTTT
TRBD2	TRBV6-6	TRBJ2-3	-	CASSYPNSGGSTDTQYF	TGTGCCAGCAGTTACCCTAACAGCGGGGGAAGCACAGATACGCAGTATTTT
-	TRBV9	TRBJ2-2	many	CASSIRTGGGELFF	TGTGCCAGCAGCATTCGGACCGGCGGGGGGGAGCTGTTTTTT
TRBD1	TRBV13	TRBJ2-1	many	CASSSQGARGNEQFF	TGTGCCAGCAGCTCTCAGGGGGCGCGGGGCAATGAGCAGTTCTTC
TRBD2	TRBV18	TRBJ2-7	many	CASSPPSRLAGNYEQYF	TGTGCCAGCTCACCACCGTCTCGGCTAGCGGGGAACTACGAGCAGTACTTC
-	TRBV7-2	TRBJ2-7	-	CASSGRQSAYEQYF	TGTGCCAGCAGCGGGAGGCAATCCGCCTACGAGCAGTACTTC
-	TRBV5-6	TRBJ1-2	-	CASTMNNYGYTF	TGTGCCAGCACGATGAATAACTATGGCTACACCTTC
TRBD2	TRBV7-3	TRBJ2-1	-	CASSLTQTSGVGYNEQFF	TGTGCCAGCAGCCTCACACAGACTAGCGGGGTGGGTTACAATGAGCAGTTCTTC
-	TRBV29-1	TRBJ1-5	-	CSVVVGGRGPQHF	TGCAGCGTTGTCGTGGGGGGGCGAGGGCCCCAGCATTTT
TRBD2	TRBV10-3	TRBJ2-1	many	CAISTSGEYNEQFF	TGTGCCATCAGCACTAGCGGGGAATACAATGAGCAGTTCTTC
TRBD1	TRBV20-1	TRBJ1-3	few	CSGLDREARSGNTIYF	TGCAGTGGGTTGGACAGGGAAGCGCGCTCTGGAAACACCATATATTTT
-	TRBV7-2	TRBJ2-7	-	CASSSNRRSFEQYF	TGTGCCAGCAGCTCCAACAGGAGATCCTTCGAGCAGTACTTC
TRBD1	TRBV5-1	TRBJ1-6	-	CASSLGTGESYNSPLHF	TGCGCCAGCAGCTTAGGGACAGGGGAATCCTATAATTCACCCCTCCACTTT
-	TRBV5-6	TRBJ2-5	-	CASSLEQVLETQYF	TGTGCCAGCAGCTTGGAACAGGTCCTAGAGACCCAGTACTTC
-	TRBV7-3	TRBJ2-2	few	CASSFTRDGELFF	TGTGCCAGCAGCTTCACTAGGGACGGGGAGCTGTTTTTT
-	TRBV5-1	TRBJ1-2	-	CASSLGTVFYGYTF	TGCGCCAGCAGCTTGGGGACGGTATTTTATGGCTACACCTTC
TRBD1	TRBV28	TRBJ2-5	few	CASSLVGQGARETQYF	TGTGCCAGCAGTTTAGTTGGACAGGGGGCGCGGGAGACCCAGTACTTC
-	TRBV3-1	TRBJ1-5	few	CASSQDIGVDQPQHF	TGTGCCAGCAGCCAAGATATCGGGGTTGATCAGCCCCAGCATTTT
-	TRBV6-2/TRBV6-3	TRBJ2-3	-	CASSYPGSLFTQYF	TGTGCCAGCAGTTACCCCGGCAGCTTGTTCACGCAGTATTTT
TRBD1	TRBV5-5	TRBJ2-2	-	CASSSRQGWTGELFF	TGTGCCAGCAGCTCCCGACAGGGGTGGACCGGGGAGCTGTTTTTT
TRBD2	TRBV6-5	TRBJ2-1	few	CASSSWGGDHNEQFF	TGTGCCAGCAGTTCCTGGGGGGGGGACCACAATGAGCAGTTCTTC
-	TRBV27	TRBJ2-1	-	CASSLSDRYNEQFF	TGTGCCAGCAGTTTATCGGACAGATACAATGAGCAGTTCTTC
-	TRBV5-1	TRBJ2-3	many	CASRRPSTDTQYF	TGCGCCAGCAGAAGGCCAAGCACAGATACGCAGTATTTT
-	TRBV20-1	TRBJ1-1	many	CSARQPASRPEAFF	TGCAGTGCTAGACAGCCGGCCTCGAGGCCTGAAGCTTTCTTT
-	TRBV30	TRBJ2-1	few	CAWGRPAAYNEQFF	TGTGCCTGGGGACGTCCAGCGGCGTACAATGAGCAGTTCTTC
TRBD2	TRBV6-5	TRBJ2-1	many	CASSSEASGGGNEQFF	TGTGCCAGCAGTTCGGAGGCTAGCGGGGGAGGTAATGAGCAGTTCTTC
-	TRBV6-5	TRBJ2-2	many	CASSRGGPNTGELFF	TGTGCCAGCAGCCGAGGGGGTCCGAACACCGGGGAGCTGTTTTTT
-	TRBV9	TRBJ2-1	-	CASSNDHDSEPSNEQFF	TGTGCCAGCAGCAATGACCACGACTCCGAACCTTCCAATGAGCAGTTCTTC
-	TRBV9	TRBJ1-3	-	CASSTGPPLSSGNTIYF	TGTGCCAGCAGCACCGGACCACCTCTTTCCTCTGGAAACACCATATATTTT
-	TRBV9	TRBJ2-2	many	CASSVAYRGGELFF	TGTGCCAGCAGCGTAGCTTACCGGGGCGGGGAGCTGTTTTTT
-	TRBV9	TRBJ2-2	-	CASSVGNVNTGELFF	TGTGCCAGCAGCGTAGGTAACGTCAACACCGGGGAGCTGTTTTTT
-	TRBV5-4	TRBJ2-7	-	CASSLDGGGRSYEQYF	TGTGCCAGCAGCTTGGATGGGGGCGGAAGGTCCTACGAGCAGTACTTC
-	TRBV7-2	TRBJ1-1	-	CASSYIGTGEAFF	TGTGCCAGCAGCTACATAGGGACCGGTGAAGCTTTCTTT
-	TRBV12-3/TRBV12-4	TRBJ2-3	-	CASSPNADTQYF	TGTGCCAGCAGTCCTAACGCAGATACGCAGTATTTT
-	TRBV6-1	TRBJ1-1	many	CASSEWVRSRFDEAFF	TGTGCCAGCAGTGAATGGGTCCGGAGTCGTTTTGATGAAGCTTTCTTT
-	TRBV4-1	TRBJ1-4	few	CASSQLGLLRGQRPTNEKLFF	TGCGCCAGCAGCCAATTAGGTTTGCTTCGAGGACAGAGACCAACTAATGAAAAACTGTTTTTT
-	TRBV5-1	TRBJ1-1	-	CASSLAPVNTEAFF	TGCGCCAGCAGCCTGGCCCCAGTAAACACTGAAGCTTTCTTT
-	TRBV28	TRBJ1-5	-	CASRFLGQPQHF	TGTGCCAGCAGGTTCCTGGGCCAGCCCCAGCATTTT
-	TRBV7-2	TRBJ1-3	many	CASSSDVRDYTIYF	TGTGCCAGCAGCTCGGACGTACGGGACTACACCATATATTTT
-	TRBV20-1	TRBJ2-2	few	CSARVPGSTGELFF	TGCAGTGCTAGGGTCCCCGGGTCCACCGGGGAGCTGTTTTTT
TRBD1	TRBV18	TRBJ1-6	few	CASSPRPGGSGSPLHF	TGTGCCAGCTCACCGCGCCCAGGGGGGTCGGGATCACCCCTCCACTTT
-	TRBV5-6	TRBJ2-7	few	CASSDGQREYEQYF	TGTGCCAGCAGCGACGGACAGAGAGAGTACGAGCAGTACTTC
TRBD1	TRBV5-1	TRBJ1-5	-	CASSLGDSPYQPQHF	TGCGCCAGCAGCTTGGGGGACAGTCCTTATCAGCCCCAGCATTTT
-	TRBV12-3/TRBV12-4	TRBJ2-3	few	CASSFGFPRADTQYF	TGTGCCAGCAGCTTTGGTTTCCCCAGGGCAGATACGCAGTATTTT
-	TRBV5-6	TRBJ1-5	few	CASSLDRVWQPQHF	TGTGCCAGCAGCTTGGACAGGGTATGGCAGCCCCAGCATTTT
-	TRBV7-2	TRBJ2-5	-	CASSLVGSAQETQYF	TGTGCCAGCAGCTTAGTAGGTTCAGCCCAAGAGACCCAGTACTTC
-	TRBV12-5	TRBJ2-7	few	CASGPPWPEQYF	TGTGCTAGTGGTCCTCCGTGGCCCGAGCAGTACTTC
TRBD2	TRBV18	TRBJ2-5	many	CASSSLAGGQETQYF	TGTGCCAGCTCATCCCTAGCGGGGGGCCAAGAGACCCAGTACTTC
-	TRBV2	TRBJ2-3	few	CASSERPPGGLSTDTQYF	TGTGCCAGCAGTGAAAGGCCCCCGGGCGGGCTGAGCACAGATACGCAGTATTTT
-	TRBV7-9	TRBJ2-5	-	CASSSSTGMETQYF	TGTGCCAGCAGCTCTTCAACAGGGATGGAGACCCAGTACTTC
-	TRBV5-1	TRBJ1-4	few	CASSNGQFRTNEKLFF	TGCGCCAGCAGCAACGGACAGTTCCGGACTAATGAAAAACTGTTTTTT
-	TRBV4-3	TRBJ2-3	many	CASSPENSVPDTQYF	TGCGCCAGCAGCCCTGAAAATTCCGTCCCAGATACGCAGTATTTT
-	TRBV6-6	TRBJ1-2	many	CASSYSLGNYGYTF	TGTGCCAGCAGTTACTCGCTGGGGAACTATGGCTACACCTTC
-	TRBV6-1	TRBJ1-5	many	CASSETFGQPQHF	TGTGCCAGCAGTGAAACATTCGGTCAGCCCCAGCATTTT
-	TRBV4-3	TRBJ2-1	-	CASSQDPWGTPYNEQFF	TGCGCCAGCAGCCAAGACCCTTGGGGGACCCCATACAATGAGCAGTTCTTC